This TCR beta chain was retrieved from a study of blood T cell repertoires in COVID-19. Study-level information: PBMCs, B-cell-depleted T cells, or T cells were the source of the cDNA or gDNA that made up the material.

The junction had 7 bases not matched to a gene; V was cut back by 2 bases and J by 5 bases. Per germline, CDR1 MNHEY and CDR2 SVGAGI. CDR3 length: 16 residues. As handled by the study authors: Reference gene primer amplification gave nucleated cell count estimates. This table comes from immunoSEQ multiplex PCR, and its TCRdb copy is limited to in-frame clones, with some not included. The DNA gave D and trimming, while V, J and clone size come from that table. This table has a few hundred thousand clones, 88% appearing once. The sample consisted of peripheral blood. The J gene is TRBJ1-1, the V gene TRBV6-5; TRBD1 matches 11 bases. The TCR was taken from a man between 60 and 75 years old who had recovered from COVID-19. In nucleotides, the CDR3 is TGTGCCAGCAGTTACCACGGGACAGGGGGTTGGACTGAAGCTTTCTTT. It specifies CASSYHGTGGWTEAFF.